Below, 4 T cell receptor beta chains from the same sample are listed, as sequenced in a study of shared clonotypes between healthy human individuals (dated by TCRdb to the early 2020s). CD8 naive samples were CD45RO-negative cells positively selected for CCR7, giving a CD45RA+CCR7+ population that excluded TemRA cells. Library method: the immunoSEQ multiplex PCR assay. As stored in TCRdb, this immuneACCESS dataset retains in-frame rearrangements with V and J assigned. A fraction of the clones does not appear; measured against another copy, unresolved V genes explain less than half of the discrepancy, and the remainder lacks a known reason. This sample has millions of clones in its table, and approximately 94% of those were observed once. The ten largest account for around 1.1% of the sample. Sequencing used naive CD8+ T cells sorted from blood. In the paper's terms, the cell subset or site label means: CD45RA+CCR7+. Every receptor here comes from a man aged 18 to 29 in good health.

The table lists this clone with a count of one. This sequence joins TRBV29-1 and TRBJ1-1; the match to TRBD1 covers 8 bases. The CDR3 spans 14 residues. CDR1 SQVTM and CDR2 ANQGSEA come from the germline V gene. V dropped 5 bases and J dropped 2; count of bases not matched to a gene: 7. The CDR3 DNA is TGCAGCGTTCCGGATGACAGGGGAAACACTGAAGCTTTCTTT. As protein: CSVPDDRGNTEAFF.

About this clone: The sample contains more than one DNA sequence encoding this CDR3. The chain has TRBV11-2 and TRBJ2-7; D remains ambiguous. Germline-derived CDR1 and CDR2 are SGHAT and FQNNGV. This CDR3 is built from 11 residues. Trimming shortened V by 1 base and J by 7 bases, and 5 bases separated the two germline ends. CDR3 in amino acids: CASSLVTEQYF. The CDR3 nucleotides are TGTGCCAGCAGCTTAGTGACGGAGCAGTACTTC.

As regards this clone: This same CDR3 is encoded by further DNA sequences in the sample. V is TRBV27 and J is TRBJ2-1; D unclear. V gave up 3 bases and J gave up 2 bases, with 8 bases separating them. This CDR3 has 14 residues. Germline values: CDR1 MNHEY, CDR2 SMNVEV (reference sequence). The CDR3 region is CASSLRSAYNEQFF. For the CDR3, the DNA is TGTGCCAGCAGTTTGCGGAGCGCCTACAATGAGCAGTTCTTC.

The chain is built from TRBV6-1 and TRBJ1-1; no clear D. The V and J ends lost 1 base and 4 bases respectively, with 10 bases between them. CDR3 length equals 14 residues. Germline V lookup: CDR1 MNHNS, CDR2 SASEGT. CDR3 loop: CASSEGGEGTEAFF. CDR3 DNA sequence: TGTGCCAGCAGTGAAGGCGGGGAGGGCACTGAAGCTTTCTTT.